This T cell receptor beta chain was retrieved from a study of blood T cell repertoires in COVID-19. Study overall: Nucleic acid was either cDNA or gDNA, and it came from T cells, B-cell-depleted T cells, or PBMCs.

The V end was cut by 4 bases, the J end by 6 bases, with 25 bases between. This CDR3 spans 18 amino acids. Germline V gives CDR1 SGHAT, CDR2 FQNNGV. Sequencing used immunoSEQ multiplex PCR; TCRdb keeps in-frame clones, though not all of them. The repertoire holds about 100,000 clones, with approximately 88% as singletons. The sequenced sample consisted of peripheral blood. This clonotype originated in a man aged 45-65 years with active or convalescent COVID-19. This chain joins TRBV11-2 and TRBJ1-5; TRBD1 might be the D (6 bases). The CDR3 sequence: CASSYPFVGATAGQPQHF. The CDR3 region has the DNA TGTGCCAGCAGCTACCCTTTTGTGGGGGCCACGGCCGGTCAGCCCCAGCATTTT. Full variable domain (missing parts from reference TRBV11-2 and TRBJ1-5): EAGVAQSPRYKIIEKRQSVAFWCNPISGHATLYWYQQILGQGPKLLIQFQNNGVVDDSQLPKDRFSAERLKGVDSTLKIQPAKLEDSAVYLCASSYPFVGATAGQPQHFGDGTRLSIL.